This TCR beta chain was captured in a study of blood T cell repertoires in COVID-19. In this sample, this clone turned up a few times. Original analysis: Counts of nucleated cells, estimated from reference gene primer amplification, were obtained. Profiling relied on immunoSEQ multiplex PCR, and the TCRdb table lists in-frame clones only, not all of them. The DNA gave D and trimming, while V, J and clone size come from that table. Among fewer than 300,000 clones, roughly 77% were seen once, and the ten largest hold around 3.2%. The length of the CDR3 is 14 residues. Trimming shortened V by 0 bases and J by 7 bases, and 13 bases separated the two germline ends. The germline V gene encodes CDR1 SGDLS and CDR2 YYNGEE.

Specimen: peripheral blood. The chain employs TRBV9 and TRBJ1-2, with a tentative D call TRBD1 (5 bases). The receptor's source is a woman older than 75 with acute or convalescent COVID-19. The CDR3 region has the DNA TGTGCCAGCAGCGTAGCCCCGGGGGGAGGTGGCTACACCTTC. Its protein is CASSVAPGGGGYTF.